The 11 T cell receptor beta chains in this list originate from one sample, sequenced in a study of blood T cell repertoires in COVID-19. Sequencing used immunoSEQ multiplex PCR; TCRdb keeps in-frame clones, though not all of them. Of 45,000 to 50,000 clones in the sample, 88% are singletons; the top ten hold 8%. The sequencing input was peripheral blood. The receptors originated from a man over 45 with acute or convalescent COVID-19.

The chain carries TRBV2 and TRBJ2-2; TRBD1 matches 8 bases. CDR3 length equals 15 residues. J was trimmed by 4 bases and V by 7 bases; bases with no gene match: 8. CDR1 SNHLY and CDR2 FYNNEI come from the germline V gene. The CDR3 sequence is CASKWGQVVTGELFF. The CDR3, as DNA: TGTGCCAGCAAGTGGGGACAGGTAGTCACCGGGGAGCTGTTTTTT.

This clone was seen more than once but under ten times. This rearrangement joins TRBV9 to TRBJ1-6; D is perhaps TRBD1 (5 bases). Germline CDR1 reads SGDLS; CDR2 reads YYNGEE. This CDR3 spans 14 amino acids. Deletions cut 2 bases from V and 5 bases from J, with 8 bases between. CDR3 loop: CASSVGGDNSPLHF. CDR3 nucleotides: TGTGCCAGCAGCGTGGGAGGGGATAATTCACCCCTCCACTTT.

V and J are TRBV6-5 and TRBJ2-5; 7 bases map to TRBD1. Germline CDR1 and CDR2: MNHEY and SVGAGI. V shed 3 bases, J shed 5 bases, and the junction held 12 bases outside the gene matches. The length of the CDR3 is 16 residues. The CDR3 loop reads CASSYRVGTGEETQYF. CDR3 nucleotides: TGTGCCAGCAGTTATCGAGTGGGAACAGGGGAGGAGACCCAGTACTTC.

CDR3 sequence: CASRDSGLAGGLSYEQYF. In DNA form, the CDR3 reads TGTGCCAGCAGGGACTCCGGACTAGCGGGAGGGCTTTCCTACGAGCAGTACTTC. This chain joins TRBV28 and TRBJ2-7; 15 bases are shared with TRBD2. The CDR3 runs 18 residues. From germline, CDR1 is MDHEN and CDR2 SYDVKM. The V and J ends lost 6 bases and 1 base, in that order; junction bases with no gene match: 10.

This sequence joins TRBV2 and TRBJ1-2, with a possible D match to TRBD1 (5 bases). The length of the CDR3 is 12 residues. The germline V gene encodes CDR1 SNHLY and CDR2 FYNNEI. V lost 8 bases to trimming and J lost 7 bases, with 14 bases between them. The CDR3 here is CASGAHLGGYTF. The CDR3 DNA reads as TGTGCCAGCGGGGCCCACCTGGGTGGCTACACCTTC. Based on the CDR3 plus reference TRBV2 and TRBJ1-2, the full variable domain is EPEVTQTPSHQVTQMGQEVILRCVPISNHLYFYWYRQILGQKVEFLVSFYNNEISEKSEIFDDQFSVERPDGSNFTLKIRSTKLEDSAMYFCASGAHLGGYTFGSGTRLTVV.

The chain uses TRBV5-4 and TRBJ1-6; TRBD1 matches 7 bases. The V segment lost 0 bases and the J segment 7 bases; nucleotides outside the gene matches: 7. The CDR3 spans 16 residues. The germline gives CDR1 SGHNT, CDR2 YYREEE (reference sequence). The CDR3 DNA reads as TGTGCCAGCAGCTTGGAACAGGGGACGTGGAATTCACCCCTCCACTTT. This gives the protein CASSLEQGTWNSPLHF. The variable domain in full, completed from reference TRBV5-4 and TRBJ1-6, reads ETGVTQSPTHLIKTRGQQVTLRCSSQSGHNTVSWYQQALGQGPQFIFQYYREEENGRGNFPPRFSGLQFPNYSSELNVNALELDDSALYLCASSLEQGTWNSPLHFGNGTRLTVT.

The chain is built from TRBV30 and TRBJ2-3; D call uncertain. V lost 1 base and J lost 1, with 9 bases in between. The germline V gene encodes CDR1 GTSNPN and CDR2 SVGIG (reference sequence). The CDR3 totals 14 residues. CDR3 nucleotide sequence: TGTGCCTGGAGTGCAACCCTACGCACAGATACGCAGTATTTT. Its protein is CAWSATLRTDTQYF.

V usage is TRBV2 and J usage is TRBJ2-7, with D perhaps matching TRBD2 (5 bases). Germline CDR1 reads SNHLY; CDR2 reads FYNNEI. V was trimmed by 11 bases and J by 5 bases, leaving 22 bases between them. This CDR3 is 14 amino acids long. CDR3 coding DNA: TGTGCCCCAACTAGGCCTACGACTGCCCACGAGCAGTACTTC. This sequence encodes CAPTRPTTAHEQYF.

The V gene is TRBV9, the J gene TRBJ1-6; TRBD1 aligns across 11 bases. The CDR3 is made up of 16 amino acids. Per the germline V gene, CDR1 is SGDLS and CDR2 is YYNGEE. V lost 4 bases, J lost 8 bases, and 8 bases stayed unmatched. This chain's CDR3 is CASSPQPGQGDSPLHF. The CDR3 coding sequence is TGTGCCAGCAGCCCTCAACCGGGACAGGGGGATTCACCCCTCCACTTT. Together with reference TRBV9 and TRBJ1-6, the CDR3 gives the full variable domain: DSGVTQTPKHLITATGQRVTLRCSPRSGDLSVYWYQQSLDQGLQFLIQYYNGEERAKGNILERFSAQQFPDLHSELNLSSLELGDSALYFCASSPQPGQGDSPLHFGNGTRLTVT.

CDR3 loop: CSANSGYGYTF. CDR3 sequence (DNA): TGCAGTGCTAACAGTGGCTATGGCTACACCTTC. This rearrangement joins TRBV20-1 to TRBJ1-2, with D unclear. CDR3 length: 11 residues. The V gene lost 4 bases and the J gene lost 4 bases, with 7 bases spanning the gap. Germline CDR1 is DFQATT and CDR2 is SNEGSKA (reference sequence).

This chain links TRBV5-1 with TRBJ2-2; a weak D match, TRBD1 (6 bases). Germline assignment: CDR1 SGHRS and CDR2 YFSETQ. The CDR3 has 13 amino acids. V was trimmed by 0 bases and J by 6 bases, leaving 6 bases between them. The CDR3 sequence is CASSLDRAGELFF. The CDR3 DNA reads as TGCGCCAGCAGCTTGGACAGGGCCGGGGAGCTGTTTTTT.